These T cell receptor beta chains were read from a single sample in a study of blood T cell repertoires in COVID-19. TCRdb's table, derived via immunoSEQ multiplex PCR, lists solely in-frame clones and lacks some. The top ten hold around 9% of the sample, which has about 320,000 clones, roughly 87% seen once. The sample comprised PBMCs or T cells enriched from blood (not recorded which). All receptors come from a woman aged 18-30 years who had recovered from COVID-19. Each CDR3 is given with its conserved first and last residue.

v_call,cdr3_aa
TRBV5-1,CASSKGLAGTSTDTQYF
TRBV6-5,CASSLNREYTEAFF
TRBV28,CASSLGAASSATNEKLFF
TRBV28,CASSSPFSGIFSGNTIYF
TRBV7-2,CASSLRQGYYGYTF
TRBV10-3,CAISGTTDRSYEQYF
TRBV4-3,CASSQDRGGSSYEQYF
TRBV28,CASSLDRVYGYTF
TRBV14,CASSQDRDTEAFF
TRBV18,CASSPLTGSNQPQHF
TRBV28,CASSLSLAEYSYEQYF
TRBV27,CASSSLGGSVYNEQFF
TRBV28,CASSPSGASSYNSPLHF
TRBV7-3,CASSPTGGWNNYGYTF
TRBV5-5,CASSLIRSPITNTEAFF
TRBV4-3,CASSPPGGNTEAFF
TRBV27,CASSLSRDTEAFF
TRBV6-6,CASRGGRDEQYF
TRBV7-9,CASSRGRYEKLFF
TRBV7-9,CASSFGQGHDYGYTF
TRBV7-2,CASSPGGRPFYGYTF
TRBV6-5,CASSYSSGDGETQYF
TRBV6-2/TRBV6-3,CASSSDTPASNQPQHF
TRBV7-2,CASSLVRGTGEQFF
TRBV19,CASTTRDRDQPQHF